A selection of T cell receptor beta chains follows, all from one sample in a study of Graves' ophthalmopathy and Graves' hyperthyroidism. TCRdb fed the multiplex PCR reads into MiXCR, producing one record per CDR3 protein. The table lists around 670,000 distinct CDR3 sequences, 40% of them singletons, with approximately 46% in the top ten. The sample consisted of peripheral blood. All receptors derive from an adult man with Graves' ophthalmopathy. CDR3s leave out the opening cysteine and the closing phenylalanine or tryptophan. The size entry is marked missing in some rows and otherwise reads once, few, many or a size class.

abundance,v_gene,j_gene,CDR3aa
NA,TRBV29-1,TRBJ2-2,SVEGGGETGELF
NA,TRBV11-2,TRBJ2-7,ASSPNTGSSYEQY
few,TRBV7-8,TRBJ2-7,ASSQDIRSEQY
NA,TRBV2,TRBJ1-2,ASSWTSTGYDGYT
few,TRBV25-1,TRBJ2-2,ASRPGTRNTGELF
few,TRBV5-1,TRBJ1-2,ASSLASSVYGYT
few,TRBV25-1,TRBJ1-3,ASSTGERTNTIY
NA,TRBV29-1,TRBJ2-7,SVNVGDEQY
NA,TRBV24-1,TRBJ1-5,ASSFGRVGQPQH
few,TRBV2,TRBJ2-2,ASSDLGWAGELF
NA,TRBV6-5,TRBJ1-2,ASSYSGQDGYT
NA,TRBV5-1,TRBJ2-6,ASSLYRGSGPNVLT
many,TRBV7-9,TRBJ1-2,ASSIWDRNDNYGYT
NA,TRBV6-1,TRBJ1-6,ASSDAGHSPLH
NA,TRBV20-1,TRBJ2-7,SATPGQGYEQH